Shown below are 7 T cell receptor beta chains from a single sample sequenced in a study of shared clonotypes between healthy human individuals. The protocol was immunoSEQ multiplex PCR, while the TCRdb copy is restricted to in-frame clones and leaves out a portion. The sample contains about 2,500,000 clones, roughly nine tenths of which appear only once. The source material was naive CD4+ T cells sorted from blood. Subset in this sample: CD45RA+ positively selected. The receptors were sampled from a man between 18 and 29 years old in good health.

The chain couples TRBV4-3 to TRBJ1-6; a weak D match, TRBD1 (5 bases). There are 15 residues in the CDR3. Trimming stripped 11 bases from V and 6 bases from J, with 20 bases between. CDR1 is LGHNA and CDR2 is YSLEER in the germline V gene. The CDR3 sequence: CAASRNRYPNSPLHF. In DNA form, the CDR3 reads TGCGCCGCCTCTCGGAACAGGTATCCTAATTCACCCCTCCACTTT.

The CDR3 nucleotides read TGCGCCAGCAGTACTCAGAGTAGCACAGATACGCAGTATTTT. As protein: CASSTQSSTDTQYF. The chain links TRBV5-1 to TRBJ2-3; no firm D call. V was trimmed by 5 bases and J by 0 bases, leaving 10 bases between them. In germline, CDR1 is SGHRS, CDR2 YFSETQ. The CDR3 is 14 amino acids. The full variable domain, in which reference TRBV5-1 and TRBJ2-3 provide the parts outside the CDR3, is KAGVTQTPRYLIKTRGQQVTLSCSPISGHRSVSWYQQTPGQGLQFLFEYFSETQRNKGNFPGRFSGRQFSNSRSEMNVSTLELGDSALYLCASSTQSSTDTQYFGPGTRLTVL.

The chain links TRBV27 to TRBJ2-5, with TRBD2 identical over 12 bases. Trimming at V came to 7 bases and at J to 5 bases, leaving 11 bases not matched to a gene. CDR3 length: 16 residues. The germline V gene has CDR1 MNHEY and CDR2 SMNVEV (reference sequence). CDR3 amino acids: CASKGQLAGGFETQYF. DNA for the CDR3: TGTGCCAGCAAGGGGCAACTAGCGGGAGGATTTGAGACCCAGTACTTC.

This chain joins TRBV2 and TRBJ1-2; D gene uncertain. Germline V lookup: CDR1 SNHLY, CDR2 FYNNEI. Trimming cost V 4 bases and J 8 bases, with 14 bases left between them. This CDR3 spans 13 amino acids. CDR3 in amino acids: CASSAFEGVGYTF. The CDR3 region has the DNA TGTGCCAGCAGTGCATTCGAGGGTGTCGGCTACACCTTC.

V gene TRBV7-2 combines with J gene TRBJ1-4; unclear D gene. Germline CDR1 is SGHTA and CDR2 is FQGNSA. V lost 3 bases and J lost 6, with 11 bases in between. CDR3 length: 14 amino acids. The CDR3 loop is CASSFRVLDEKLFF. The CDR3 region has the DNA TGTGCCAGCAGCTTTAGAGTATTGGATGAAAAACTGTTTTTT.

V usage is TRBV5-8 and J usage is TRBJ1-2; D not certain. Germline CDR1 SGHTS, CDR2 YDEGEE. V shed 4 bases and J shed 10 bases, with 17 bases lying between them. This CDR3 has 13 residues. The CDR3 region is CASSTSAEYHYTF. DNA for the CDR3: TGTGCCAGCAGCACCTCCGCCGAATACCACTACACCTTC.

The chain recombines TRBV28 with TRBJ1-1, with 7 positions matching TRBD1. The V segment lost 8 bases and the J segment 1 base; nucleotides outside the gene matches: 4. This CDR3 has 13 residues. The V gene's germline CDR1 is MDHEN and CDR2 SYDVKM. For the CDR3, the DNA is TGTGCCAGCGGCCGGGACAGGAACACTGAAGCTTTCTTT. Translating it yields CASGRDRNTEAFF.